This record concerns one T cell receptor (beta chain) sequence. Its specificity is not known. One end of the junction does not line up with germline, which may come from a read error. The data derive from a study of blood T cells in healthy people across ages. Study overall: Capture by template switching was about one barcoded beta molecule per two T cells.

The CDR3 is 14 residues long. Per the germline V gene, CDR1 is DFQATT and CDR2 is SNEGSKA (reference sequence). The use of a sample-barcoded 5' primer and a J-beta primer mix characterized a second PCR of about 6 to 12 cycles. Each of the cDNA molecules was tagged by a template-switch adaptor with 12 random nucleotides. From each sample, at least 2.5 million paired-end reads containing CDR3 were obtained. TCRdb analysed the 5' RACE reads with MiXCR anew, one entry per CDR3 protein. The sample consists of roughly 800,000 distinct CDR3 sequences, about 25% of them appearing once. Notes on the study in general: It was held that diversity estimates obtained from one million T cells represented underestimates.

The same sample was also studied in work on T cells of mothers and their children.

The chain has TRBV20-1 and TRBJ1-1; no firm D call. The clonotype originates from a boy aged 5-17 years in good health. The sequenced sample was blood. Here the CDR3 reads CSARDGPRNTEASF. DNA of the CDR3: TGCAGTGCTAGAGACGGACCGAGGAACACCGAAGCTTCCTTT.